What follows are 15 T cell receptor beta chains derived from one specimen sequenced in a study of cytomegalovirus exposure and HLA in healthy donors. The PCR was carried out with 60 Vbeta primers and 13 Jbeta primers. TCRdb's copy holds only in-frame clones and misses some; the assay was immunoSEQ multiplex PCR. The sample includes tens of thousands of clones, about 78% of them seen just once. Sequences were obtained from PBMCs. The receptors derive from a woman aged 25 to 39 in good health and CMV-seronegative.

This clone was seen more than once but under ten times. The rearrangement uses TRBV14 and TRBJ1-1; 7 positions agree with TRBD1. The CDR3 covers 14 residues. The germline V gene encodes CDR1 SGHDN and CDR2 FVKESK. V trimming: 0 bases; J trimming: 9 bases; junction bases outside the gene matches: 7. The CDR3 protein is CASSQDRGKLKAFF. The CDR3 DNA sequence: TGTGCCAGCAGCCAAGACAGGGGGAAATTAAAAGCTTTCTTT.

DNA for the CDR3: TGTGCCCAACGGACAGGGACCTACGAGCAGTACTTC. Protein sequence: CAQRTGTYEQYF. V is TRBV30 and J is TRBJ2-7; 8 bases match TRBD1. The CDR3 sequence is 12 residues long. V gave up 8 bases and J gave up 2 bases; unmatched junction bases: 5. Germline V CDR1 and CDR2: GTSNPN, SVGIG (reference sequence).

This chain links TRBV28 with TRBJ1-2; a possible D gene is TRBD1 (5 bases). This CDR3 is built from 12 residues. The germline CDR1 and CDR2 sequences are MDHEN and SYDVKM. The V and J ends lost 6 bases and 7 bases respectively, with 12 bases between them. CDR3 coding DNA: TGTGCCAGCAGGCCGCGGAGGGGTGGCTACACCTTC. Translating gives CASRPRRGGYTF.

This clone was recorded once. The DNA for the CDR3 is TGCGCCAGCAGAATCCAGGGGGCGCATCAAGAGACCCAGTACTTC. Translated: CASRIQGAHQETQYF. The chain employs TRBV5-1 and TRBJ2-5, with TRBD1 matching over 8 bases. Germline loops: CDR1 SGHRS, CDR2 YFSETQ. Unmatched junction bases numbered 8, after V lost 5 bases and J lost 2 bases. The CDR3 spans 15 residues. The variable domain in full, with the rest retrieved from reference TRBV5-1 and TRBJ2-5, is KAGVTQTPRYLIKTRGQQVTLSCSPISGHRSVSWYQQTPGQGLQFLFEYFSETQRNKGNFPGRFSGRQFSNSRSEMNVSTLELGDSALYLCASRIQGAHQETQYFGPGTRLLVL.

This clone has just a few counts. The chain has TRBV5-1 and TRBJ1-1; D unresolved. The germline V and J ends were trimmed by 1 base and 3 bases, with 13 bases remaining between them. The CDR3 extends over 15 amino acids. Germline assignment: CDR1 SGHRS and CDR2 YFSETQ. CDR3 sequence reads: CASSLSGGGDTEAFF. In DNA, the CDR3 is TGCGCCAGCAGCTTGAGCGGAGGAGGCGACACTGAAGCTTTCTTT.

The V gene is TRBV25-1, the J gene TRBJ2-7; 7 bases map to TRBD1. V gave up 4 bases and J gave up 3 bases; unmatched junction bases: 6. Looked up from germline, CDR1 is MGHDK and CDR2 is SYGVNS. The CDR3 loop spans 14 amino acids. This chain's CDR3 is CASSADRVSYEQYF. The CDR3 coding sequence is TGTGCCAGCAGTGCTGACAGGGTTAGCTACGAGCAGTACTTC.

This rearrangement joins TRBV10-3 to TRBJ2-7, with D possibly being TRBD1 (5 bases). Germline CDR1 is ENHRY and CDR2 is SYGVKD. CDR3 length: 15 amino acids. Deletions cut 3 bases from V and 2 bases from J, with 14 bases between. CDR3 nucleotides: TGTGCCATCAGTGAAAATCCCGACAGAACCTACGAGCAGTACTTC. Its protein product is CAISENPDRTYEQYF.

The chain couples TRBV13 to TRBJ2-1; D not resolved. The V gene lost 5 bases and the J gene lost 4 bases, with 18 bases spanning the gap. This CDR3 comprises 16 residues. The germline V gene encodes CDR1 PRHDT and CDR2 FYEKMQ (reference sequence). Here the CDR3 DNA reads TGTGCCAGCAGCATAACTACTACCCCCGGGTACAATGAGCAGTTCTTC. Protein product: CASSITTTPGYNEQFF.

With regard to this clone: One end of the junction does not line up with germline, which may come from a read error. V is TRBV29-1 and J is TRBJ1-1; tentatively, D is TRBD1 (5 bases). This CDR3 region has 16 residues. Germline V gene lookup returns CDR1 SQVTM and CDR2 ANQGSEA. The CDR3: CSVERIWGTGNTEAFF. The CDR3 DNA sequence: TGTAGCGTTGAACGAATCTGGGGCACCGGGAACACTGAAGCTTTCTTT.

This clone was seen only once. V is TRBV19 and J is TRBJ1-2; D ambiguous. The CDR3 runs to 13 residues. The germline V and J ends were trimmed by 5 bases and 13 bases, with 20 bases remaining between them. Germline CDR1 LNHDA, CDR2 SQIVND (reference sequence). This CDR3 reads CASSVDISLLLTF. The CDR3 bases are TGTGCCAGTAGTGTTGACATCTCCCTCCTGCTCACCTTC.

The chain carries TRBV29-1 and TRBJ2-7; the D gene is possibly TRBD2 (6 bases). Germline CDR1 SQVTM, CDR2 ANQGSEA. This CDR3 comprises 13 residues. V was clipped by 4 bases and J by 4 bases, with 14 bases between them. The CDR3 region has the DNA TGCAGCGTTGCCGGCGGGGAAGGGTACGAGCAGTACTTC. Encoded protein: CSVAGGEGYEQYF.

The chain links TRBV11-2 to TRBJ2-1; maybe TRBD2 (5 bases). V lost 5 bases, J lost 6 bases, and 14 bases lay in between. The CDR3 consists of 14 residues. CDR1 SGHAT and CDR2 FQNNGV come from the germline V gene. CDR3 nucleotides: TGTGCCAGCAGCAATCCGGGGAGCAGCAATGAGCAGTTCTTC. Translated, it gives CASSNPGSSNEQFF.

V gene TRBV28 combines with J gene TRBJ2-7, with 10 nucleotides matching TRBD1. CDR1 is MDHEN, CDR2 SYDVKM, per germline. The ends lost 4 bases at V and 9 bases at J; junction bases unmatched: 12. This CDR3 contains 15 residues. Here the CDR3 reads CASSYIADRGKGQYF. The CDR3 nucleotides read TGTGCCAGCAGTTACATCGCGGACAGGGGGAAAGGGCAGTACTTC. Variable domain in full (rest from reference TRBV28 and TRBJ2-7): DVKVTQSSRYLVKRTGEKVFLECVQDMDHENMFWYRQDPGLGLRLIYFSYDVKMKEKGDIPEGYSVSREKKERFSLILESASTNQTSMYLCASSYIADRGKGQYFGPGTRLTVT.

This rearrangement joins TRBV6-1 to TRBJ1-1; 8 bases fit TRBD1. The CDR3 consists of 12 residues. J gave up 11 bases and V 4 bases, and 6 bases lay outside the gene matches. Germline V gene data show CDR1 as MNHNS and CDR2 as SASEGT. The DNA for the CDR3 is TGTGCCAGCAGTGCCAGGACAGGGCATGCTTTCTTT. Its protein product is CASSARTGHAFF.

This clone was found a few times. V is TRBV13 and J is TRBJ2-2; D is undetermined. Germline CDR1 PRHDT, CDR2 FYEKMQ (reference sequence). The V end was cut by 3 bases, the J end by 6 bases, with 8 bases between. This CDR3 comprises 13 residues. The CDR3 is CASSLGLPGELFF. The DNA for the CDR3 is TGTGCCAGCAGCTTGGGCCTGCCCGGGGAGCTGTTTTTT.